This T cell receptor (beta chain) is from a study of CD8 T cells in ankylosing spondylitis. Findings of the study overall: What appeared characteristic of ankylosing spondylitis blood was a TCR beta motif of under 10 highly homologous variants. Matched ankylosing spondylitis synovial fluid reportedly contained a significantly enriched population of disease-linked clones. With a CD8+ phenotype, disease-linked clones were relatively rare in peripheral blood.

V was trimmed by 6 bases and J by 0 bases, leaving 15 bases between them. The CDR3 contains 15 residues. The V gene's germline CDR1 is SEHNR and CDR2 FQNEAQ (reference sequence). There are many counts of this clonotype. Antigen unknown. With molecular barcodes, quantitative 5'-RACE was used to make the TCR beta libraries. MiXCR, run by TCRdb on the 5' RACE reads, gives a single entry per CDR3 protein. This repertoire shows roughly 700,000 distinct CDR3 sequences, over 15% found once; its top ten account for under 20%. Sequenced material: blood, either unsorted or a sorted T cell fraction (not recorded which). The chain uses TRBV7-9 and TRBJ2-7; D not certain. This TCR was recovered from a male donor with ankylosing spondylitis. The CDR3 DNA reads as TGTGCCAGCAGTCCAACGCAGACATCCTCCTACGAGCAGTACTTC. Translated, it gives CASSPTQTSSYEQYF.